The entry below gives a single TCR beta chain sequence along with its context. These data come from a study of blood T cell repertoires in COVID-19. CDR1 is SNHLY, CDR2 FYNNEI, per germline. The CDR3 totals 15 residues. Trimming took 8 bases from V and 0 from J, leaving 16 bases between them. Repertoires were generated with immunoSEQ multiplex PCR, while TCRdb's copy carries only in-frame clones and drops some. Of about 350,000 clones in the sample, roughly 90% were seen once. The chain combines TRBV2 with TRBJ1-2, with D maybe TRBD1 (5 bases). The TCR was taken from a woman in her 30s who had been exposed to COVID-19. The specimen was PBMCs or T cells enriched from blood (not recorded which). CDR3 DNA sequence: TGTGCCAGCTTGACGGGGGTGCTAGCTAACTATGGCTACACCTTC. This encodes CASLTGVLANYGYTF.